This T cell receptor (beta chain) was sequenced in a study of PD-1 blockade in mismatch repair-deficient tumors. The table lists this clone with a few counts. V was pared by 0 bases and J by 0 bases, with 9 bases between. CDR3 size: 15 residues. CDR1 MNHNY and CDR2 SVGAGI come from the germline V gene (reference sequence). All patients were mismatch repair deficient, assessed by either PCR or immunohistochemistry. TCR sequencing covered a few patients who responded to pembrolizumab. Clones were read by immunoSEQ multiplex PCR, and TCRdb kept only the in-frame ones, dropping some. This sample carries over 20,000 clones, around 80% of them seen once, and the ten largest clones take around 20%.

Source: peripheral blood, taken 12 weeks after starting pembrolizumab. The rearrangement joins TRBV6-6 to TRBJ2-7, with D possibly being TRBD2 (6 bases). This TCR came from an adult with mismatch repair-deficient cancer. For the CDR3, the DNA is TGTGCCAGCAGTTACTCGGAGGGCGGCTCCTACGAGCAGTACTTC. Translating gives CASSYSEGGSYEQYF.